Presented here are 31 T cell receptor beta chains from one specimen sequenced in a study of blood T cell repertoires in COVID-19. Assay: immunoSEQ multiplex PCR; the TCRdb copy retains only in-frame clones and omits some. The sample has tens of thousands of clones; approximately 82% are singletons. The material sequenced was peripheral blood. Receptors originate from a human donor in a cohort sampled during active COVID-19.

The rearrangement links TRBV11-2 to TRBJ1-4, with 8 bases aligning to TRBD1. After removal of 1 base from V and 5 bases from J, the junction contained 3 bases not matched to a gene. CDR3 length: 15 amino acids. Per germline, CDR1 SGHAT and CDR2 FQNNGV. The CDR3 region is CASSLVTGVNEKLFF. The CDR3 region has the DNA TGTGCCAGCAGCTTAGTGACAGGGGTGAATGAAAAACTGTTTTTT.

The rearrangement links TRBV12-3 or TRBV12-4 to TRBJ1-6, with D hard to call. With 6 bases removed from V and 8 bases from J, the gap between germline ends came to 11 bases. This CDR3 contains 13 residues. The CDR3 bases are TGTGCCAGCAGCTCTCTCCGGGATTCACCCCTCCACTTT. Translation: CASSSLRDSPLHF.

The chain's CDR3 is CASSVSGGGQPQHF. CDR3 bases: TGTGCCAGCAGCGTTTCGGGGGGCGGTCAGCCCCAGCATTTT. The chain uses TRBV9 and TRBJ1-5, with D possibly matching TRBD1 (6 bases). CDR3 size: 14 residues. Germline CDR1 and CDR2: SGDLS and YYNGEE. V was cut by 2 bases and J by 6 bases, with 12 bases left in between.

The rearrangement joins TRBV27 to TRBJ1-6; D unresolved. This CDR3 has 16 amino acids. Per the germline V gene, CDR1 is MNHEY and CDR2 is SMNVEV (reference sequence). V lost 4 bases to trimming and J lost 0 bases, with 10 bases between them. The CDR3 is CASSSGASSYNSPLHF. The CDR3 DNA is TGTGCCAGCAGTTCGGGAGCGAGCTCCTATAATTCACCCCTCCACTTT.

The chain combines TRBV9 with TRBJ2-3; weak D call: TRBD2 (7 bases). V dropped 2 bases and J dropped 1 base, with 14 bases sitting between them. The CDR3 is 16 residues long. From germline, CDR1 is SGDLS and CDR2 YYNGEE. The CDR3: CASSVLGGRGTDTQYF. Written as DNA, the CDR3 is TGTGCCAGCAGCGTGCTGGGGGGGCGCGGCACAGATACGCAGTATTTT.

This clone was seen a handful of times. V gene TRBV30 combines with J gene TRBJ1-4; a possible D gene is TRBD1 (5 bases). CDR1 and CDR2 from the germline V gene are GTSNPN and SVGIG (reference sequence). CDR3 size: 15 residues. V lost 3 bases, J lost 4 bases, and 15 bases lay in between. CDR3 protein: CAWRPTGYINEKLFF. CDR3 sequence (DNA): TGTGCCTGGAGGCCAACAGGCTATATTAATGAAAAACTGTTTTTT.

Note on this clone: The sample has other DNA sequences that encode this CDR3 too. V usage is TRBV5-1 and J usage is TRBJ2-7, with D maybe TRBD1 (6 bases). This CDR3 comprises 14 residues. The V gene's germline CDR1 is SGHRS and CDR2 YFSETQ. Trimming cost V 0 bases and J 0 bases, with 7 bases left between them. The CDR3 region is CASSLVGGSYEQYF. The CDR3 coding sequence is TGCGCCAGCAGCTTGGTAGGGGGCTCCTACGAGCAGTACTTC. The full variable domain, with the rest looked up from reference TRBV5-1 and TRBJ2-7, is KAGVTQTPRYLIKTRGQQVTLSCSPISGHRSVSWYQQTPGQGLQFLFEYFSETQRNKGNFPGRFSGRQFSNSRSEMNVSTLELGDSALYLCASSLVGGSYEQYFGPGTRLTVT.

The rearrangement links TRBV19 to TRBJ1-6; D ambiguous. The germline CDR1 and CDR2 sequences are LNHDA and SQIVND (reference sequence). V was pared by 5 bases and J by 9 bases, with 17 bases between. This CDR3 spans 15 amino acids. This CDR3 reads CASSPGIGSGSPLHF. For the CDR3, the DNA is TGTGCCAGTAGTCCGGGGATCGGAAGCGGTTCACCCCTCCACTTT.

In its sample, this clone was seen once. The chain has TRBV7-2 and TRBJ2-7, with D maybe TRBD1 (5 bases). The CDR3 loop spans 14 amino acids. The V end lost 1 base, the J end lost 4 bases, and 11 bases lay between the germline ends. Germline values: CDR1 SGHTA, CDR2 FQGNSA. The CDR3, as DNA: TGTGCCAGCAGCTTAGGGGTTCAGGGTTACGAGCAGTACTTC. The encoded protein is CASSLGVQGYEQYF.

The rearrangement joins TRBV7-9 to TRBJ2-5, with TRBD1 identical over 9 bases. V was pared by 5 bases and J by 6 bases, with 7 bases of the junction left unmatched. Germline assignment: CDR1 SEHNR and CDR2 FQNEAQ (reference sequence). The CDR3 covers 14 residues. CDR3 sequence reads: CASSRTGTGKTQYF. Written as DNA, the CDR3 is TGTGCCAGCAGCCGTACCGGGACAGGGAAGACCCAGTACTTC. Looking up the rest from reference TRBV7-9 and TRBJ2-5 gives the full variable domain: DTGVSQNPRHKITKRGQNVTFRCDPISEHNRLYWYRQTLGQGPEFLTYFQNEAQLEKSRLLSDRFSAERPKGSFSTLEIQRTEQGDSAMYLCASSRTGTGKTQYFGPGTRLLVL.

This chain connects TRBV5-4 to TRBJ2-7; the match to TRBD1 covers 9 bases. CDR1 is SGHNT, CDR2 YYREEE, per germline (reference sequence). V trimming: 4 bases; J trimming: 1 base; junction bases outside the gene matches: 3. The length of the CDR3 is 14 residues. The CDR3 DNA reads as TGTGCCAGCAGCCAACAGGGGGCTTCCTACGAGCAGTACTTC. It is translated as CASSQQGASYEQYF.

The rearrangement links TRBV7-9 to TRBJ1-1, with D hard to call. V shed 0 bases and J shed 5 bases, with 13 bases lying between them. Germline V gives CDR1 SEHNR, CDR2 FQNEAQ (reference sequence). The CDR3 is made up of 15 amino acids. The CDR3 spells CASSLALGGETEAFF. The CDR3, as DNA: TGTGCCAGCAGCTTAGCTTTGGGCGGGGAGACTGAAGCTTTCTTT.

V gene TRBV5-8 combines with J gene TRBJ1-6; perhaps TRBD1 as D (6 bases). V was cut by 4 bases and J by 10 bases, with 15 bases left in between. Germline assignment: CDR1 SGHTS and CDR2 YDEGEE. The CDR3 length is 14 residues. CDR3 sequence reads: CASSKGGVWSPLHF. CDR3 in DNA: TGTGCCAGCAGCAAAGGGGGGGTATGGTCACCCCTCCACTTT.

This chain joins TRBV28 and TRBJ1-5, with TRBD1 identical over 10 bases. CDR1 and CDR2 (germline): MDHEN, SYDVKM. V was clipped by 5 bases and J by 9 bases; unmatched bases: 10. The CDR3 contains 15 residues. The CDR3 region has the DNA TGTGCCAGCAGTCTTGGGACAGGGGTTCTCCGGCCCCAGCATTTT. This codes for CASSLGTGVLRPQHF.

The chain uses TRBV30 and TRBJ2-7; 7 bases line up with TRBD2. Germline V lookup: CDR1 GTSNPN, CDR2 SVGIG (reference sequence). Trimming at V came to 0 bases and at J to 3 bases, leaving 2 bases not matched to a gene. This CDR3 spans 13 amino acids. The CDR3 nucleotides read TGTGCCTGGAGTGTCGCTAGCGGCTACGAGCAGTACTTC. It codes for CAWSVASGYEQYF.

V and J are TRBV5-6 and TRBJ2-7; D is ambiguous. Germline V gene data show CDR1 as SGHDT and CDR2 as YYEEEE. Trimming shortened V by 4 bases and J by 2 bases, and 10 bases separated the two germline ends. The CDR3 is 13 residues long. The CDR3 here is CASSPGSPYEQYF. CDR3 coding DNA: TGTGCCAGCAGCCCCGGGTCGCCCTACGAGCAGTACTTC.

The chain recombines TRBV28 with TRBJ2-4, with a possible D match to TRBD2 (5 bases). Trimming took off 4 bases at V and 0 bases at J, with 13 bases between the two ends. The germline gives CDR1 MDHEN, CDR2 SYDVKM. This CDR3 contains 16 residues. The chain's CDR3 is CASSSPRDLAKNIQYF. In DNA form, the CDR3 reads TGTGCCAGCAGTTCACCTCGGGATCTAGCCAAAAACATTCAGTACTTC.

The chain combines TRBV4-2 with TRBJ1-1; the D gene is possibly TRBD1 (5 bases). The V gene's germline CDR1 is LGHNA and CDR2 YNFKEQ. V was shortened by 4 bases and J by 6 bases, with 15 bases between the two germline ends. The CDR3 contains 14 residues. Written as DNA, the CDR3 is TGTGCCAGCAGCCCCTTCGGACGGGGGGCTGAAGCTTTCTTT. Translating it yields CASSPFGRGAEAFF.

In this sample, this clone turned up once. V is TRBV5-4 and J is TRBJ2-1; 10 bases match TRBD1. CDR3 size: 14 residues. V shed 10 bases, J shed 3 bases, and the junction held 7 bases outside the gene matches. Germline-derived CDR1 and CDR2 are SGHNT and YYREEE (reference sequence). This CDR3 reads CAVTGQGNYNEQFF. The CDR3 DNA follows: TGTGCCGTTACGGGACAGGGGAACTACAATGAGCAGTTCTTC.

In its sample, this clone was seen once. V is TRBV28 and J is TRBJ2-7, with D unresolved. V lost 5 bases and J lost 2, with 13 bases in between. Germline CDR1 and CDR2: MDHEN and SYDVKM. This CDR3 spans 14 amino acids. CDR3 amino acids: CASSPPRVPYEQYF. The CDR3 DNA reads TGTGCCAGCAGTCCCCCCCGGGTGCCCTACGAGCAGTACTTC.

This rearrangement joins TRBV7-2 to TRBJ1-5, with a tentative D call TRBD1 (6 bases). The CDR3 sequence is 14 residues long. Germline-derived CDR1 and CDR2 are SGHTA and FQGNSA. Trimming pared 3 bases from V and 7 bases from J, leaving 13 bases between. CDR3 loop: CASSFGGQGQPQHF. Written as DNA, the CDR3 is TGTGCCAGCAGCTTTGGCGGCCAGGGGCAGCCCCAGCATTTT.

The gene calls are TRBV6-1 and TRBJ1-2; a weak D match, TRBD1 (5 bases). Germline CDR1 and CDR2: MNHNS and SASEGT. This CDR3 has 12 residues. Deletions cut 3 bases from V and 3 bases from J, with 5 bases between. The CDR3 protein is CASSDRDYGYTF. DNA for the CDR3: TGTGCCAGCAGTGACAGGGACTATGGCTACACCTTC.

The chain carries TRBV9 and TRBJ2-7; 8 bases are a match to TRBD1. Germline assignment: CDR1 SGDLS and CDR2 YYNGEE. V dropped 2 bases and J dropped 2; count of bases not matched to a gene: 3. The CDR3 has 14 amino acids. CDR3 bases: TGTGCCAGCAGCGTGGGGACAGGCCCCTACGAGCAGTACTTC. This translates into CASSVGTGPYEQYF.

This clone was observed once. The rearrangement links TRBV6-5 to TRBJ2-7; 9 nucleotides agree with TRBD1. J was trimmed by 6 bases and V by 5 bases; bases with no gene match: 2. Germline values: CDR1 MNHEY, CDR2 SVGAGI. The length of the CDR3 is 12 residues. The CDR3, as DNA: TGTGCCAGCAGTCGGACAGGGGTCGAGCAGTACTTC. It specifies CASSRTGVEQYF.

This clone was seen more than once but under ten times. The chain employs TRBV7-8 and TRBJ2-1; D remains ambiguous. Trimming left V 6 bases short and J 0 bases short, with 9 bases between. The CDR3 has 14 residues. Looked up from germline, CDR1 is SGHVS and CDR2 is FQNEAQ. The CDR3 loop is CASRSSSSYNEQFF. CDR3 nucleotide sequence: TGTGCCAGCAGGAGTAGTAGCTCCTACAATGAGCAGTTCTTC.

The chain uses TRBV7-6 and TRBJ2-2, with 9 bases that match TRBD1. J gave up 0 bases and V 5 bases, and 4 bases lay outside the gene matches. CDR1 and CDR2 (germline): SGHVS, FNYEAQ. This CDR3 region has 16 residues. The CDR3 spells CASSRGQGSNTGELFF. CDR3 DNA sequence: TGTGCCAGCAGCAGAGGACAGGGGTCGAACACCGGGGAGCTGTTTTTT.

This clone has only a few counts. This chain connects TRBV7-2 to TRBJ1-3, with unresolved D. Per the germline V gene, CDR1 is SGHTA and CDR2 is FQGNSA. V was pared by 1 base and J by 1 base, with 11 bases between. The CDR3 runs to 16 residues. In nucleotides, the CDR3 is TGTGCCAGCAGCTTAGGCCAACTAACGTCTGGAAACACCATATATTTT. It codes for CASSLGQLTSGNTIYF.

This clone was recorded only once. The genes are TRBV29-1 and TRBJ2-7; D is perhaps TRBD1 (6 bases). V was shortened by 4 bases and J by 6 bases, with 16 bases between the two germline ends. The CDR3 runs 13 residues. Germline loops: CDR1 SQVTM, CDR2 ANQGSEA. The DNA for the CDR3 is TGCAGCGTTGCCGAAACTCGGACAGTCGAGCAGTACTTC. The encoded protein is CSVAETRTVEQYF.

As DNA, the CDR3 is TGTGCCAGCAGCACGCAGGGAAACCAGCCCCAGCATTTT. Residues: CASSTQGNQPQHF. The chain joins TRBV5-4 to TRBJ1-5, with D possibly being TRBD1 (5 bases). Trimming took off 4 bases at V and 7 bases at J, with 12 bases between the two ends. This CDR3 spans 13 amino acids. Per the germline V gene, CDR1 is SGHNT and CDR2 is YYREEE (reference sequence). The full variable domain, rest sourced from reference TRBV5-4 and TRBJ1-5, is ETGVTQSPTHLIKTRGQQVTLRCSSQSGHNTVSWYQQALGQGPQFIFQYYREEENGRGNFPPRFSGLQFPNYSSELNVNALELDDSALYLCASSTQGNQPQHFGDGTRLSIL.

The V gene is TRBV6-6, the J gene TRBJ1-6; 7 bases match TRBD1. Germline loops: CDR1 MNHNY, CDR2 SVGAGI (reference sequence). The J segment lost 7 bases and the V segment lost 6 bases, leaving 9 bases of the junction unmatched. The CDR3 runs 15 residues. CDR3 sequence: CASSAGRQGNSPLHF. CDR3 DNA sequence: TGTGCCAGCAGCGCGGGCCGACAGGGAAATTCACCCCTCCACTTT.

The chain carries TRBV5-1 and TRBJ2-7; D unclear. CDR3 length: 14 residues. V lost 0 bases, J lost 1 base, and 8 bases lay in between. CDR1 SGHRS and CDR2 YFSETQ come from the germline V gene. The CDR3 sequence: CASSLAGRSYEQYF. As DNA, the CDR3 is TGCGCCAGCAGCTTGGCAGGCAGATCCTACGAGCAGTACTTC.